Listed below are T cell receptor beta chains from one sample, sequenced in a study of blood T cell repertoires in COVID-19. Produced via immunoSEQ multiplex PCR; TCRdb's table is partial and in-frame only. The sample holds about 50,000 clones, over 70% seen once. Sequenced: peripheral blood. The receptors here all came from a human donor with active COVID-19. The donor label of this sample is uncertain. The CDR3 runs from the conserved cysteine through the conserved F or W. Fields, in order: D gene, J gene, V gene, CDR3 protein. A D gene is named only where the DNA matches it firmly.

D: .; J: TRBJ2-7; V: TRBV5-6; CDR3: CASSLRGQATDEQYF
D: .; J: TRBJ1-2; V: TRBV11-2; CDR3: CASSLPTDIYTF
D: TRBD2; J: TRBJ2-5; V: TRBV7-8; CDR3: CASSPSGGTQYF
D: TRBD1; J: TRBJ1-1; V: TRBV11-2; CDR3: CASSFQDRAGAFF
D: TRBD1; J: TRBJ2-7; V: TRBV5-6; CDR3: CASSNGQGGYEQYF
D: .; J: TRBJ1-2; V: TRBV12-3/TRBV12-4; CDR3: CASRLQGVYGYTF
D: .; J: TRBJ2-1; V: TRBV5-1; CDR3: CASSSLGGQEGAKFF
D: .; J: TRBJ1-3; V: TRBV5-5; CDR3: CASARGPPGNTIYF
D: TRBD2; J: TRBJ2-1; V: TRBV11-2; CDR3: CASNPRLAGGNEQFF
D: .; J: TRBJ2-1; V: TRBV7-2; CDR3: CASSLYRNNEQFF
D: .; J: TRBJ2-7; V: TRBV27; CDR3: CASSRQDETYEQYF
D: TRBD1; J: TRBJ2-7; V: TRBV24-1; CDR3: CATRIRDRPYEQYF
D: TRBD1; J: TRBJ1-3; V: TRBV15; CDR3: CATSTGTGFSGNTIYF
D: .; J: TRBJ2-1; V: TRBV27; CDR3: CASSAYLPDNEQFF
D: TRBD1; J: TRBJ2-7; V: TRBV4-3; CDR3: CASSQGQGSYEQYF
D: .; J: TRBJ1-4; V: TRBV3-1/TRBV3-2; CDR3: CASSLSRISATNEKLFF
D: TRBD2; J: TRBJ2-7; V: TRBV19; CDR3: CASSQGLAEYYEQYF
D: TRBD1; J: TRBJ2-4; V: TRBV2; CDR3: CASEDGTGGAKNIQYF
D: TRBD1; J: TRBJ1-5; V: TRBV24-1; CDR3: CATRRTGVLVLGNQPQHF
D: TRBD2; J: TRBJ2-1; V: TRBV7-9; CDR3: CASSLSGTSNEQFF
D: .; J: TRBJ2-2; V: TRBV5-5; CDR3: CASRIPSGTGELFF
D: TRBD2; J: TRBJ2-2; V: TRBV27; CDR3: CASSFRVAGDYKDGTGELFF
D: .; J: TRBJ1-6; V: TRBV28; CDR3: CASSLMGRVLSPLHF
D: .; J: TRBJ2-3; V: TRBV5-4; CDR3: CASSLALQGADTQYF
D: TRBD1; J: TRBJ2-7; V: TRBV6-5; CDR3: CASKAGTGSEQYF
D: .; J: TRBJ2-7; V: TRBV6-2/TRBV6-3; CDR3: CASSSTGTPTYEQYF
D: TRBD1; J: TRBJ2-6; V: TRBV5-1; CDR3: CASSLDGQAGANVLTF
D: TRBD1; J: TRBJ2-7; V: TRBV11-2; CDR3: CASSSDRGTTEQYF
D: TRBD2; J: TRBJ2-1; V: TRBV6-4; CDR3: CASSDASGREQFF